Below, 7 T cell receptor beta chains from the same sample are listed, as sequenced in a study of graft-versus-host responses after intestinal transplantation. The repertoire was sequenced with immunoSEQ multiplex PCR; TCRdb's copy has only in-frame clones and lacks some. The sample includes 65,000 to 85,000 clones, more than 75% of them seen just once. Antigens of these TCRs are unknown. The material was unstimulated CD8+ T cells sorted from spleen or lymph node cells, obtained before transplant. The source is a human donor who was the organ donor for an intestinal transplant.

In this sample, this clone turned up once. The V and J genes are TRBV5-1 and TRBJ2-1; TRBD2 is a possible D gene (6 bases). This CDR3 has 13 residues. The V end lost 3 bases, the J end lost 4 bases, and 8 bases lay between the germline ends. Germline lookup yields CDR1 SGHRS and CDR2 YFSETQ. CDR3 sequence (DNA): TGCGCCAGCAGCTGGGGACTTTACAATGAGCAGTTCTTC. The encoded protein is CASSWGLYNEQFF.

This clone was counted a few times. This chain links TRBV2 with TRBJ2-5, with no clear D. Germline-derived CDR1 and CDR2 are SNHLY and FYNNEI. The CDR3 is 12 residues long. The germline V and J ends were trimmed by 5 bases and 2 bases, with 6 bases remaining between them. The CDR3 protein is CASSQDQETQYF. CDR3 coding DNA: TGTGCCAGCAGTCAGGATCAAGAGACCCAGTACTTC.

This clone has just a few counts. The J gene is TRBJ2-1, the V gene TRBV27; D is unresolved. V lost 5 bases and J lost 8, with 10 bases in between. This CDR3 has 12 amino acids. Germline CDR1 MNHEY, CDR2 SMNVEV (reference sequence). The CDR3 loop is CASSPLSHEQFF. In DNA form, the CDR3 reads TGTGCCAGCAGTCCCCTGTCTCATGAGCAGTTCTTC.

The chain is built from TRBV6-1 and TRBJ1-2; 10 positions match TRBD1. J gave up 7 bases and V 0 bases, and 5 bases lay outside the gene matches. The CDR3 contains 15 residues. Germline V gives CDR1 MNHNS, CDR2 SASEGT. The CDR3 spells CASSEARQGASGYTF. The CDR3 DNA reads TGTGCCAGCAGTGAAGCCCGACAGGGGGCCTCTGGCTACACCTTC.

The V call is TRBV30, the J call TRBJ2-3; D is possibly TRBD1 (5 bases). Germline V gene sequence: CDR1 GTSNPN, CDR2 SVGIG (reference sequence). V lost 7 bases and J 2 bases, leaving 16 bases between the germline ends. The CDR3 has 14 residues. Here the CDR3 reads CASNAQGFTDTQYF. In DNA, the CDR3 is TGTGCCTCGAACGCCCAGGGCTTCACAGATACGCAGTATTTT. Full variable domain (remainder filled in from reference TRBV30 and TRBJ2-3): SQTIHQWPATLVQPVGSPLSLECTVEGTSNPNLYWYRQAAGRGLQLLFYSVGIGQISSEVPQNLSASRPQDRQFILSSKKLLLSDSGFYLCASNAQGFTDTQYFGPGTRLTVL.

J is TRBJ1-1 and V is TRBV5-1, with TRBD1 matching over 9 bases. Germline V gene data show CDR1 as SGHRS and CDR2 as YFSETQ. There are 15 residues in the CDR3. Trimming cost V 4 bases and J 3 bases; bases outside gene matches: 7. This CDR3 is CASSIGQGWDTEAFF. DNA of the CDR3: TGCGCCAGCAGCATCGGACAGGGGTGGGACACTGAAGCTTTCTTT.

This chain links TRBV11-1 with TRBJ2-7; 7 bases map to TRBD1. The CDR3 extends over 14 amino acids. The trim removed 2 bases at V and 7 bases at J, leaving 8 bases unmatched. In germline, CDR1 is SGHAT, CDR2 FQDESV (reference sequence). The CDR3 DNA follows: TGTGCCAGCAGCTTAAGAGGGGACAGATGGGAGCAGTACTTC. This gives the protein CASSLRGDRWEQYF.